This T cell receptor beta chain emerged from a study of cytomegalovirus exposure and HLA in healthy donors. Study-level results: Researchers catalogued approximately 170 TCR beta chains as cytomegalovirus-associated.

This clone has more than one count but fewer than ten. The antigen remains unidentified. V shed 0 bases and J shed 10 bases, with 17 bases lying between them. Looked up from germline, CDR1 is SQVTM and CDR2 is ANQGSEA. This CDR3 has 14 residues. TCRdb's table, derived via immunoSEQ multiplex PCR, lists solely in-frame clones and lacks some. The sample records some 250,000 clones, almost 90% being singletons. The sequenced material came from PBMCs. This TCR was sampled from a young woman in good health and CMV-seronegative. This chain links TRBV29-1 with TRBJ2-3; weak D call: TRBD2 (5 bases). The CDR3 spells CSVEDRETERAQYF. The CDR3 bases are TGCAGCGTTGAAGACCGAGAGACTGAGAGGGCGCAGTATTTT.